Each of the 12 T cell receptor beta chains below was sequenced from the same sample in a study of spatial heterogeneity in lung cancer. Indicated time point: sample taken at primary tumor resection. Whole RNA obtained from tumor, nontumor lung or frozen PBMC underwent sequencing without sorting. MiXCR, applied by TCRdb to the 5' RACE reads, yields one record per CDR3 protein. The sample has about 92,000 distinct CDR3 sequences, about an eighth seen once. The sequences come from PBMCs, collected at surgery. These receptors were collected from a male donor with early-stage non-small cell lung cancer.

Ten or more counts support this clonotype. The CDR3 reads CASSYLQGSNQPQHF. CDR3 nucleotide sequence: TGTGCCAGCAGCTATTTACAGGGAAGCAATCAGCCCCAGCATTTT. The V gene is TRBV2, the J gene TRBJ1-5, with D maybe TRBD1 (6 bases). The CDR3 is 15 amino acids. V was cut by 6 bases and J by 1 base, with 13 bases left in between. Germline values: CDR1 SNHLY, CDR2 FYNNEI.

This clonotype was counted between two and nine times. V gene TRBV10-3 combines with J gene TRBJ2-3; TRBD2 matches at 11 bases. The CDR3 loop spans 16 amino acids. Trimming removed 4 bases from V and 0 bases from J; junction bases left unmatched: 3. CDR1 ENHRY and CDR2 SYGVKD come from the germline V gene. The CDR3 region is CAISATSGRSTDTQYF. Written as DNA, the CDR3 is TGTGCCATCAGTGCAACTAGCGGGAGAAGCACAGATACGCAGTATTTT.

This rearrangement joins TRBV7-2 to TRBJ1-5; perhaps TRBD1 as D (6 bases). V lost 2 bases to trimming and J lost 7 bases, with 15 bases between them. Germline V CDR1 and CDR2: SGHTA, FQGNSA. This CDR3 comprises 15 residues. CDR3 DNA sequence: TGTGCCAGCAGCTTAAGGCAGGGGACCGGGCAGCCCCAGCATTTT. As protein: CASSLRQGTGQPQHF.

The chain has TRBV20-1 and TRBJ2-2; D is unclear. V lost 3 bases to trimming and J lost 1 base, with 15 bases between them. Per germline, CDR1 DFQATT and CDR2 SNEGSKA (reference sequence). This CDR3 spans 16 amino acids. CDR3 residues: CSASRAGPWNTGELFF. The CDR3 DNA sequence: TGCAGTGCTAGTAGGGCAGGCCCGTGGAACACCGGGGAGCTGTTTTTT.

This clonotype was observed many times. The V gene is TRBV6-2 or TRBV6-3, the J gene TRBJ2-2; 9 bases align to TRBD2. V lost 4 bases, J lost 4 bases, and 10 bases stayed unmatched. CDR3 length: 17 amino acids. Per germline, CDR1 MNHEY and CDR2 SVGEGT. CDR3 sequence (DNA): TGTGCCAGCAGTTTCCCTAGCGGGGAGGTAGTCACCGGGGAGCTGTTTTTT. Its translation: CASSFPSGEVVTGELFF.

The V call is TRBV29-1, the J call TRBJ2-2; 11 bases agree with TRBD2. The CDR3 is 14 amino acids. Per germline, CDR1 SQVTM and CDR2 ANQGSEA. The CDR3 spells CSGTSGGNTGELFF. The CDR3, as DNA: TGCAGTGGTACTAGCGGGGGTAACACCGGGGAGCTGTTTTTT.

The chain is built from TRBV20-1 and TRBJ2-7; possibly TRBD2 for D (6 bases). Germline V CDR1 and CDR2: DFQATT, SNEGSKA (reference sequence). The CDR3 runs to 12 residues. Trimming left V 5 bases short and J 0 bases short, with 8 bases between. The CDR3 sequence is CSALRGSYEQYF. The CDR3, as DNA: TGCAGTGCTCTGCGGGGCTCCTACGAGCAGTACTTC.

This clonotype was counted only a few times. This chain's CDR3 is CASSYPSSGGNYNEQFF. The CDR3 DNA sequence: TGTGCCAGCAGTTACCCCAGTTCCGGGGGGAATTACAATGAGCAGTTCTTC. The chain recombines TRBV6-6 with TRBJ2-1, with 7 bases that match TRBD2. The V gene end was trimmed by 2 bases and the J gene end by 4 bases; junction bases not matched to a gene: 11. Germline V gene lookup returns CDR1 MNHNY and CDR2 SVGAGI (reference sequence). The CDR3 is 17 amino acids.

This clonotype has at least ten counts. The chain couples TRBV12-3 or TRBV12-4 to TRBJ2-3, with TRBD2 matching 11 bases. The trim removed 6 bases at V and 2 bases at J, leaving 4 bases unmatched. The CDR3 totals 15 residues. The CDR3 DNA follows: TGTGCCAGCAGCCGACTAGCGGGGTTCACAGATACGCAGTATTTT. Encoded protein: CASSRLAGFTDTQYF.

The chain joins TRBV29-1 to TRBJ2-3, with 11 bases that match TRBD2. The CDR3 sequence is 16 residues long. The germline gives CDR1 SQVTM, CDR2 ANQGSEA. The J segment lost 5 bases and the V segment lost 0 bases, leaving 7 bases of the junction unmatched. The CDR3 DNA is TGCAGCGTTGAAGATCGACTAGCGGGAACCAGAGATACGCAGTATTTT. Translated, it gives CSVEDRLAGTRDTQYF.

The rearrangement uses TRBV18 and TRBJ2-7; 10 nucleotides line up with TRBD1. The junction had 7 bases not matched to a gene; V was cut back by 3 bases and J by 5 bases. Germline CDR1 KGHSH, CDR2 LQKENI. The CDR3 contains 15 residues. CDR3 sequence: CASSPGTGVNHEQYF. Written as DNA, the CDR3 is TGTGCCAGCTCACCTGGGACAGGGGTTAATCACGAGCAGTACTTC.

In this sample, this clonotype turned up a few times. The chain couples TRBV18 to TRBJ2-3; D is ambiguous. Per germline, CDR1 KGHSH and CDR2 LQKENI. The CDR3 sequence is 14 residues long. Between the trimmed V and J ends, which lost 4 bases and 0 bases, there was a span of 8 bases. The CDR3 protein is CASSRAASTDTQYF. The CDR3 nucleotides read TGTGCCAGCTCACGGGCAGCTAGCACAGATACGCAGTATTTT. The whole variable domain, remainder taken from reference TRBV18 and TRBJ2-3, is NAGVMQNPRHLVRRRGQEARLRCSPMKGHSHVYWYRQLPEEGLKFMVYLQKENIIDESGMPKERFSAEFPKEGPSILRIQQVVRGDSAAYFCASSRAASTDTQYFGPGTRLTVL.